This T cell receptor beta chain was sequenced in a study of shared clonotypes between healthy human individuals. Deletions cut 5 bases from V and 2 bases from J, with 16 bases between. The germline V gene has CDR1 SGHDT and CDR2 YYEEEE. There are 16 residues in the CDR3. In the sorted-subset replicate PCRs, about 190 ng DNA, around 32,000 T cell genomes, was used. The method was immunoSEQ multiplex PCR; TCRdb's version includes in-frame clones alone and lacks a portion of them. The top ten hold about 0.38% of the sample, which has around 2.5 million clones, 93% seen once. V usage is TRBV5-6 and J usage is TRBJ2-2; D remains ambiguous. The sequence came from a man between 18 and 35 years old in good health. Some clones in this sample may be carry-over from other donors' samples. Source material: naive CD4+ T cells from PBMCs. Subset specified: CD45RA+ positively selected. DNA for the CDR3: TGTGCCAGCAGGCCTCTTCAGGCAGCCAACACCGGGGAGCTGTTTTTT. It is translated as CASRPLQAANTGELFF.